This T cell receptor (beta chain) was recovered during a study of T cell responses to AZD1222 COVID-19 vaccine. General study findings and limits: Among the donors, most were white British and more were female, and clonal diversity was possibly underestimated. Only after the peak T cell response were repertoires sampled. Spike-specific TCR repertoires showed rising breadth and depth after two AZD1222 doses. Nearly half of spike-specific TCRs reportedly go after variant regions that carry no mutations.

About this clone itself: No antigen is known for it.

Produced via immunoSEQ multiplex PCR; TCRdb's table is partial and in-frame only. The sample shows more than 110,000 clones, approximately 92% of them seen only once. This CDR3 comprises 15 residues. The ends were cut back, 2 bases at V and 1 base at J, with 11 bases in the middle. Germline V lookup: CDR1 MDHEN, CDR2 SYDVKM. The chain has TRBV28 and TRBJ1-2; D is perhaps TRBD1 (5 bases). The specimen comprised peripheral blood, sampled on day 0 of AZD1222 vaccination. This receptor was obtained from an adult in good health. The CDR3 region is CASSLGTPRNYGYTF. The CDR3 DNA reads TGTGCCAGCAGTTTAGGGACCCCCCGTAACTATGGCTACACCTTC.